These 28 T cell receptor beta chains originate from one sample sequenced in a study of T cells in Graves' hyperthyroidism and ophthalmopathy. Amplification of TCR beta CDR3 regions was performed using RNA transcripts as template. First-round RT-PCR with HTBI primers amplified the TCR CDR3 region. TCRdb re-analysed the multiplex PCR reads in MiXCR, keeping a single row per CDR3 protein. Here the sample spans about 320,000 distinct CDR3 sequences, 15% to 20% being singletons. Input material: blood. Every receptor here comes from a man between 25 and 39 years old with Graves' hyperthyroidism.

This clonotype occurred a few times. This rearrangement joins TRBV24-1 to TRBJ2-7; 7 bases are shared with TRBD1. This CDR3 is 12 amino acids long. The germline gives CDR1 KGHDR, CDR2 SFDVKD. Trimming at V came to 10 bases and at J to 7 bases, leaving 9 bases not matched to a gene. The CDR3 loop reads CATGQAPWEQYF. The DNA of the CDR3 is TGTGCCACTGGACAGGCCCCGTGGGAGCAGTACTTC.

This clonotype has a handful of counts. The chain employs TRBV10-3 and TRBJ2-3; 9 bases are a match to TRBD2. The junction had 12 bases not matched to a gene; V was cut back by 4 bases and J by 4 bases. The CDR3 contains 17 residues. Germline CDR1 ENHRY, CDR2 SYGVKD. The DNA for the CDR3 is TGTGCCATCAGTGGTTATGGTAGCGGGAGCCCCGCAGATACGCAGTATTTT. Amino acids: CAISGYGSGSPADTQYF.

This sequence joins TRBV14 and TRBJ2-2; perhaps TRBD2 as D (6 bases). V lost 2 bases, J lost 5 bases, and 18 bases lay in between. This CDR3 is built from 17 residues. Germline CDR1 reads SGHDN; CDR2 reads FVKESK. The CDR3 DNA reads TGTGCCAGCAGCCAACTTACCGGGACTTTGGCGACCGGGGAGCTGTTTTTT. This sequence encodes CASSQLTGTLATGELFF.

This clonotype occurred many times. The J gene is TRBJ1-4, the V gene TRBV29-1; a possible D gene is TRBD1 (6 bases). Germline assignment: CDR1 SQVTM and CDR2 ANQGSEA. Trimming stripped 6 bases from V and 8 bases from J, with 19 bases between. The CDR3 extends over 14 amino acids. CDR3 protein: CSVRDIQAVEKLFF. The CDR3 coding sequence is TGCAGCGTCCGGGACATCCAAGCGGTCGAAAAACTGTTTTTT.

This clonotype occurred a few times. The rearrangement links TRBV9 to TRBJ2-4; 11 positions agree with TRBD2. Trimming cost V 4 bases and J 9 bases; bases outside gene matches: 15. Germline CDR1 is SGDLS and CDR2 is YYNGEE. This CDR3 is 17 amino acids long. CDR3 sequence reads: CASSPHSGLADGGIQYF. CDR3 sequence (DNA): TGTGCCAGCAGCCCCCACTCGGGACTAGCGGACGGGGGCATTCAGTACTTC.

The chain combines TRBV2 with TRBJ2-2; D perhaps matches TRBD1 (6 bases). The CDR3 covers 17 residues. Trimming took 3 bases from V and 5 from J, leaving 19 bases between them. The germline CDR1 and CDR2 sequences are SNHLY and FYNNEI. CDR3: CASSDTTGTRGTGELFF. In nucleotides, the CDR3 is TGTGCCAGCAGTGATACCACCGGGACAAGGGGGACCGGGGAGCTGTTTTTT.

The V and J genes are TRBV12-3 or TRBV12-4 and TRBJ2-1; D may be TRBD2 (7 bases). V lost 3 bases, J lost 5 bases, and 23 bases lay in between. The CDR3 consists of 18 residues. The CDR3: CASSFRGGVTGTNNEQFF. CDR3 in DNA: TGTGCCAGCAGTTTTAGGGGAGGGGTCACAGGGACGAACAATGAGCAGTTCTTC.

The chain links TRBV9 to TRBJ2-1; D perhaps matches TRBD2 (7 bases). The V gene's germline CDR1 is SGDLS and CDR2 YYNGEE. V was clipped by 4 bases and J by 5 bases, with 13 bases between them. CDR3 size: 14 residues. In nucleotides, the CDR3 is TGTGCCAGCAGCCCCGTGGGGGGGCACAATGAGCAGTTCTTC. Translated: CASSPVGGHNEQFF. Supplemented by reference TRBV9 and TRBJ2-1, the full variable domain reads DSGVTQTPKHLITATGQRVTLRCSPRSGDLSVYWYQQSLDQGLQFLIQYYNGEERAKGNILERFSAQQFPDLHSELNLSSLELGDSALYFCASSPVGGHNEQFFGPGTRLTVL.

In this sample, this clonotype turned up a few times. DNA of the CDR3: TGCAGTACCCGACAGGGGCTAGTATATGGCTACACCTTC. This encodes CSTRQGLVYGYTF. The rearrangement joins TRBV20-1 to TRBJ1-2; 8 nucleotides line up with TRBD1. CDR3 length equals 13 residues. The germline V gene has CDR1 DFQATT and CDR2 SNEGSKA (reference sequence). The V gene end was trimmed by 8 bases and the J gene end by 5 bases; junction bases not matched to a gene: 10.

At least ten counts were recorded for this clonotype. The chain employs TRBV20-1 and TRBJ2-5, with 7 bases aligning to TRBD1. Trimming cost V 1 base and J 6 bases; bases outside gene matches: 11. This CDR3 spans 15 amino acids. Germline lookup yields CDR1 DFQATT and CDR2 SNEGSKA (reference sequence). CDR3 in amino acids: CSARGWERQGQTQYF. In nucleotides, the CDR3 is TGCAGTGCTAGAGGTTGGGAAAGACAGGGCCAGACCCAGTACTTC.

This clonotype was seen at least ten times. This chain joins TRBV27 and TRBJ2-7, with D unresolved. V lost 6 bases and J 3 bases, leaving 21 bases between the germline ends. Germline-derived CDR1 and CDR2 are MNHEY and SMNVEV (reference sequence). The CDR3 is made up of 16 amino acids. The CDR3 sequence: CASSRNRRRDLYEQYF. The CDR3 DNA follows: TGTGCCAGCAGCCGGAATCGTAGGCGCGACCTCTACGAGCAGTACTTC.

This clonotype has at least ten counts. The chain links TRBV7-3 to TRBJ2-3, with TRBD2 matching 10 bases. The CDR3 has 15 residues. Germline CDR1 SGHTA, CDR2 FQGTGA. The junction had 5 bases not matched to a gene; V was cut back by 5 bases and J by 3 bases. CDR3 in amino acids: CASSQGLATTDTQYF. In DNA form, the CDR3 reads TGTGCCAGCAGCCAGGGACTAGCGACGACAGATACGCAGTATTTT.

This clonotype was recorded a few times. This sequence joins TRBV7-6 and TRBJ2-7, with D possibly being TRBD1 (5 bases). In germline, CDR1 is SGHVS, CDR2 FNYEAQ. The CDR3 length is 17 residues. Trimming removed 0 bases at V and 4 bases at J, with 19 bases between. The CDR3 DNA sequence: TGTGCCAGCAGCTTAGCGTTATGGCAGGGCATAGGGTACGAGCAGTACTTC. This translates into CASSLALWQGIGYEQYF.

With regard to this clonotype: One end of the junction varies from germline; a read error may be responsible. The chain recombines TRBV5-1 with TRBJ1-4, with D possibly TRBD1 on 5 matching bases. This CDR3 contains 13 residues. Germline lookup yields CDR1 SGHRS and CDR2 YFSETQ. As DNA, the CDR3 is TGTGCCAGCAGCTTGTGGGGGGACTTAGAACTGTTTTTT. Translating it yields CASSLWGDLELFF. Drawing the rest from reference TRBV5-1 and TRBJ1-4, the complete variable domain is KAGVTQTPRYLIKTRGQQVTLSCSPISGHRSVSWYQQTPGQGLQFLFEYFSETQRNKGNFPGRFSGRQFSNSRSEMNVSTLELGDSALYLCASSLWGDLELFFGSGTQLSVL.

Only a few counts were recorded for this clonotype. The chain has TRBV5-1 and TRBJ1-3; D is uncertain. The CDR3 is 15 residues long. Germline CDR1 and CDR2: SGHRS and YFSETQ. V lost 0 bases to trimming and J lost 0 bases, with 7 bases between them. The CDR3 DNA follows: TGCGCCAGCAGCTTGGAGAGGAGCTCTGGAAACACCATATATTTT. This translates into CASSLERSSGNTIYF.

There are a few counts of this clonotype. This sequence joins TRBV27 and TRBJ2-7, with D unresolved. Germline values: CDR1 MNHEY, CDR2 SMNVEV (reference sequence). The CDR3 length is 13 residues. Trimming took off 0 bases at V and 4 bases at J, with 7 bases between the two ends. As DNA, the CDR3 is TGTGCCAGCAGTTTATCGTCCCTATACGAGCAGTACTTC. Residues: CASSLSSLYEQYF.

This clonotype showed up many times. The rearrangement joins TRBV28 to TRBJ2-7, with 8 bases lining up with TRBD1. The J segment lost 2 bases and the V segment lost 3 bases, leaving 6 bases of the junction unmatched. Germline V gives CDR1 MDHEN, CDR2 SYDVKM. The CDR3 spans 15 residues. In DNA, the CDR3 is TGTGCCAGCAGTTTCTTCGGGACAGGAACCTACGAGCAGTACTTC. Its protein product is CASSFFGTGTYEQYF.

This clonotype was recorded many times. The chain recombines TRBV2 with TRBJ2-1; no clear D gene. Germline CDR1 is SNHLY and CDR2 is FYNNEI. The CDR3 consists of 13 residues. Trimming removed 5 bases at V and 8 bases at J, with 13 bases between. For the CDR3, the DNA is TGTGCCAGCAGTCTACCTCTTAGCTATGAGCAGTTCTTC. It yields the protein CASSLPLSYEQFF.

V usage is TRBV28 and J usage is TRBJ1-2; D gene uncertain. The CDR3 runs to 14 residues. Trimming stripped 6 bases from V and 6 bases from J, with 17 bases between. Germline lookup yields CDR1 MDHEN and CDR2 SYDVKM. In DNA form, the CDR3 reads TGTGCCAGCAGCAGTGCCCCCCCGGTTGATGGCTACACCTTC. Residues: CASSSAPPVDGYTF.

This clonotype showed up many times. The chain is built from TRBV12-3 or TRBV12-4 and TRBJ2-7, with 7 bases fitting TRBD1. The trim removed 8 bases at V and 6 bases at J, leaving 16 bases unmatched. The CDR3 is made up of 15 amino acids. CDR3: CASRALTTGTLEQYF. The CDR3 DNA follows: TGTGCCAGCCGCGCCTTAACGACAGGGACGCTCGAGCAGTACTTC.

This clonotype has just one count. At one boundary the junction diverges from the germline segment, which might be a read error. The rearrangement uses TRBV3-1 and TRBJ2-7, with a weak D call TRBD1 (5 bases). Per germline, CDR1 LGHDT and CDR2 YNNKEL (reference sequence). This CDR3 contains 11 residues. DNA for the CDR3: TGTGCCAGCAGCCAAGGAGACAGATCCAGCTTC. Amino acids: CASSQGDRSSF.

The rearrangement links TRBV6-2 or TRBV6-3 to TRBJ1-2, with unresolved D. Trimming pared 6 bases from V and 2 bases from J, leaving 13 bases between. The CDR3 spans 14 residues. CDR1 is MNHEY and CDR2 is SVGEGT in the germline V gene. CDR3 loop: CASSPSGRNYGYTF. The CDR3 DNA reads TGTGCCAGCAGCCCCTCTGGAAGGAACTATGGCTACACCTTC.

On this clonotype: A read error is possible here, since a much larger clone lies one base away. The chain has TRBV20-1 and TRBJ2-7; D possibly uses TRBD1 or TRBD2 (5 bases each). Looked up from germline, CDR1 is DFQATT and CDR2 is SNEGSKA (reference sequence). This CDR3 is built from 12 residues. DNA for the CDR3: TGCAGTGCTGGGGGTTCAGCCTACGAGAAGTACTTC. This sequence encodes CSAGGSAYEKYF.

This clonotype was seen many times. This chain connects TRBV5-1 to TRBJ2-1, with 12 bases fitting TRBD2. The CDR3 runs 16 residues. Germline trimming cut 2 bases from V and 4 bases from J; bases unmatched to any gene: 4. Germline V lookup: CDR1 SGHRS, CDR2 YFSETQ. The CDR3 coding sequence is TGCGCCAGCAGCTTTACTGGACTAGCGGGGTACAATGAGCAGTTCTTC. Amino acids: CASSFTGLAGYNEQFF.

This clonotype appeared many times. The chain has TRBV28 and TRBJ2-3, with D possibly TRBD1 on 6 matching bases. In germline, CDR1 is MDHEN, CDR2 SYDVKM. V was trimmed by 5 bases and J by 10 bases, leaving 16 bases between them. The CDR3 is 13 residues long. This CDR3 is CASSLRGHGAQYF. CDR3 DNA: TGTGCCAGCAGTCTCAGGGGACACGGCGCGCAGTATTTT.

This chain uses TRBV19 with TRBJ2-4; D is possibly TRBD2 (5 bases). The V and J ends lost 4 bases and 8 bases respectively, with 18 bases between them. The CDR3 totals 15 residues. CDR1 is LNHDA, CDR2 SQIVND, per germline (reference sequence). CDR3 residues: CASSTPGVLTDIQYF. The CDR3 bases are TGTGCCAGTAGTACACCCGGGGTGTTGACGGACATTCAGTACTTC.

The chain uses TRBV11-1 and TRBJ2-1; 9 nucleotides agree with TRBD2. V lost 0 bases to trimming and J lost 8 bases; unmatched junction nucleotides: 5. CDR1 and CDR2 from the germline V gene are SGHAT and FQDESV (reference sequence). The CDR3 is made up of 15 amino acids. The CDR3 sequence is CASSLAGGRGDEQFF. The DNA of the CDR3 is TGTGCCAGCAGCTTAGCTGGCGGGAGGGGGGATGAGCAGTTCTTC.

This clonotype was counted only a few times. CDR3: CASTPADTTQGDTIYF. DNA of the CDR3: TGTGCCAGCACCCCGGCCGACACCACCCAAGGCGACACCATATATTTT. The chain links TRBV28 to TRBJ1-3; D unresolved. CDR1 and CDR2 (germline): MDHEN, SYDVKM. V was shortened by 7 bases and J by 8 bases, with 24 bases between the two germline ends. The CDR3 covers 16 residues.